Shown below are 7 T cell receptor beta chains from a single sample sequenced in a study of identical twins (dated by TCRdb to about 2016). The library was produced with 5' RACE. For sequencing, an Illumina HiSeq 2000 was employed. TCRdb passed the public sequencing reads through fastp at Q25 and MiXCR, retaining productive beta sequences. For every CDR3 protein sequence, its rows merge into one entry that carries the most common genes and DNA. Within this sample are about 200,000 distinct CDR3 sequences, with 10% to 13% of them counted one time only. More than 8% of the sample rests with the top ten. Sequencing input: memory T cells sorted from blood. The cell subset or site label, read with the paper, signifies: CD45RO+ enriched T cells. The receptor source for this set is a middle-aged man in good health.

The J gene is TRBJ2-3, the V gene TRBV7-9; 10 nucleotides line up with TRBD2. The V gene's germline CDR1 is SEHNR and CDR2 FQNEAQ (reference sequence). This CDR3 spans 16 amino acids. After removal of 1 base from V and 4 bases from J, the junction contained 5 bases not matched to a gene. This CDR3 is CASSLGASGSADTQYF. In DNA form, the CDR3 reads TGTGCCAGCAGCTTAGGGGCTAGCGGGAGTGCAGATACGCAGTATTTT.

The chain links TRBV20-1 to TRBJ1-5; D gene uncertain. The CDR3 is 15 residues long. Germline V lookup: CDR1 DFQATT, CDR2 SNEGSKA (reference sequence). Trimming pared 1 base from V and 1 base from J, leaving 11 bases between. The CDR3 here is CSARAPLESNQPQHF. In DNA form, the CDR3 reads TGCAGTGCTAGAGCCCCCTTGGAGAGCAATCAGCCCCAGCATTTT.

This clonotype has ten or more counts. The chain carries TRBV20-1 and TRBJ2-1; D not certain. Trimming cost V 6 bases and J 10 bases, with 10 bases left between them. The CDR3 extends over 10 amino acids. Germline loops: CDR1 DFQATT, CDR2 SNEGSKA (reference sequence). The CDR3 DNA reads TGCAGTGCCGGCGTCGGGGAGCAGTTCTTC. Residues: CSAGVGEQFF.

The chain carries TRBV6-5 and TRBJ1-1; D remains ambiguous. Trimming stripped 0 bases from V and 1 base from J, with 9 bases between. This CDR3 region has 15 residues. CDR1 is MNHEY and CDR2 is SVGAGI in the germline V gene. The CDR3 protein is CASSYSWGGNTEAFF. CDR3 nucleotide sequence: TGTGCCAGCAGTTACTCGTGGGGAGGGAACACTGAAGCTTTCTTT.

Many counts were recorded for this clonotype. The genes are TRBV12-3 or TRBV12-4 and TRBJ1-5; 9 positions agree with TRBD1. With 6 bases clipped from V and 7 bases from J, the junction kept 13 bases outside the gene matches. This CDR3 is built from 16 residues. CDR3 sequence: CASSTEYLTGGQPQHF. The CDR3 region has the DNA TGTGCCAGCAGCACCGAATATCTGACAGGGGGACAGCCCCAGCATTTT.

The gene calls are TRBV2 and TRBJ1-2; maybe TRBD1 (5 bases). Trimming left V 7 bases short and J 8 bases short, with 14 bases between. The CDR3 consists of 12 residues. Germline CDR1 SNHLY, CDR2 FYNNEI. The DNA for the CDR3 is TGTGCCAGCAACCGACTGGGGACGGGCTACACCTTC. Its protein is CASNRLGTGYTF. The full variable domain, rest sourced from reference TRBV2 and TRBJ1-2, is EPEVTQTPSHQVTQMGQEVILRCVPISNHLYFYWYRQILGQKVEFLVSFYNNEISEKSEIFDDQFSVERPDGSNFTLKIRSTKLEDSAMYFCASNRLGTGYTFGSGTRLTVV.

This clonotype was seen only a few times. V and J are TRBV12-3 or TRBV12-4 and TRBJ1-2; tentative D call: TRBD1 (6 bases). The CDR3 length is 14 residues. V was trimmed by 7 bases and J by 0 bases, leaving 12 bases between them. CDR3 coding DNA: TGTGCCAGCACTACAGGGCTGGCTAACTATGGCTACACCTTC. Translating gives CASTTGLANYGYTF.